This T cell receptor beta chain was profiled in a study of blood T cell repertoires in COVID-19. The overall study: There were acute and convalescent COVID-19 samples, and they came from the United States, Italy and Spain.

Germline values: CDR1 KGHSH, CDR2 LQKENI. V dropped 2 bases and J dropped 4 bases, with 14 bases sitting between them. This CDR3 has 16 residues. As originally analysed: Reference gene primers were amplified, and this amplification served to estimate nucleated cell counts. Profiled with immunoSEQ multiplex PCR; TCRdb holds only in-frame clones, not every one. The DNA was the basis for D and trimming; V, J and clone size are from that table. This sample has approximately 130,000 clones, with 85% to 90% found just once. The clonotype originates from a human donor in a cohort sampled during active COVID-19. The sequencing sample was made of peripheral blood. The chain recombines TRBV18 with TRBJ2-2; possible D gene TRBD1, 6 bases. CDR3 bases: TGTGCCAGCTCACCAAGGGTTCCAGGGGCCACCGGGGAGCTGTTTTTT. Amino acid sequence: CASSPRVPGATGELFF. Combining the CDR3 with reference TRBV18 and TRBJ2-2 gives the whole variable domain NAGVMQNPRHLVRRRGQEARLRCSPMKGHSHVYWYRQLPEEGLKFMVYLQKENIIDESGMPKERFSAEFPKEGPSILRIQQVVRGDSAAYFCASSPRVPGATGELFFGEGSRLTVL.